The T cell receptor (beta chain) described here comes from a study of lymphopenia after photon versus proton radiotherapy. Study-level results: Photon-treated patients lost naive T cells and TCR diversity; proton-treated stayed stable. After the lymphocyte nadir, photon-treated repertoires showed oligoclonal expansion, especially of CD8+ Temra cells. In patients who died, overall survival fell as post-nadir TCR diversity dropped more.

A remark on this clone: Its antigen is undetermined.

TCRdb's table, derived via immunoSEQ multiplex PCR, lists solely in-frame clones and lacks some. This table holds approximately 150,000 clones, around 85% found once. The CDR3 runs 14 residues. The sequences come from peripheral blood, collected from a patient treated with photon-based radiotherapy. The rearrangement uses TRBV21-1 and TRBJ2-2; the table's D gene call, TRBD1, was not cross checked with the DNA. TRBV21-1 is noted as a pseudogene. This TCR came from a man between 50 and 59 years old with gastric cancer. CDR3 coding DNA: TGTGCCAGCCGTGGGGGACAGAACACCGGGGAGCTGTTTTTT. Protein: CASRGGQNTGELFF.